This T cell receptor (beta chain) was documented in a study of T cell changes during pregnancy in multiple sclerosis. TCRdb's table, derived via immunoSEQ multiplex PCR, lists solely in-frame clones and lacks some. The repertoire holds about 68,000 clones, 80% to 95% seen once, with 2% to 2.5% in the top ten. The sample in question was peripheral blood, obtained in the first trimester of pregnancy. The sequence came from a female donor with multiple sclerosis, enrolled in a pregnancy study.

The CDR3 DNA follows: TGTGCCTGGAGTGCTGACTATGGCTACACCTTC. It translates to CAWSADYGYTF. V gene TRBV30 combines with J gene TRBJ1-2; D unclear. V lost 1 base and J lost 3, with 3 bases in between. This CDR3 region has 11 residues. CDR1 GTSNPN and CDR2 SVGIG come from the germline V gene (reference sequence). The whole variable domain, remainder taken from reference TRBV30 and TRBJ1-2, is SQTIHQWPATLVQPVGSPLSLECTVEGTSNPNLYWYRQAAGRGLQLLFYSVGIGQISSEVPQNLSASRPQDRQFILSSKKLLLSDSGFYLCAWSADYGYTFGSGTRLTVV.